These 30 T cell receptor beta chains share one sample of origin, sequenced in a study of T cells in Graves' hyperthyroidism and ophthalmopathy. RNA transcripts gave rise to amplified TCR beta CDR3 regions. The primer set for the first-round RT-PCR of the TCR CDR3 was HTBI. MiXCR was run by TCRdb on the multiplex PCR reads, yielding one entry per CDR3 protein. The sample holds 600,000 to 800,000 distinct CDR3 sequences, approximately 36% seen once. The sample comprised blood. The receptor source for this set is a woman between 40 and 55 years old with Graves' hyperthyroidism.

The V call is TRBV12-3 or TRBV12-4, the J call TRBJ2-5; tentative D call: TRBD1 (7 bases). CDR3 size: 17 residues. CDR3 amino acids: CASGFPSPRQGGETQYF. CDR3 coding DNA: TGTGCTAGTGGTTTCCCGTCCCCGCGACAGGGAGGAGAGACCCAGTACTTC.

In the case of this clonotype: A read error may be the cause here, since a much bigger clone is one base away. This chain links TRBV5-1 with TRBJ2-5, with D perhaps TRBD1 (6 bases). Germline values: CDR1 SGHRS, CDR2 YFSETQ. This CDR3 region has 14 residues. CDR3 residues: CASSFSGQREAQYF. In DNA, the CDR3 is TGCGCCAGCAGCTTCAGCGGACAGAGAGAGGCCCAGTACTTC.

This clonotype occurred many times. The chain carries TRBV19 and TRBJ1-4; D unclear. Germline V gene lookup returns CDR1 LNHDA and CDR2 SQIVND (reference sequence). The germline V and J ends were trimmed by 10 bases and 7 bases, with 10 bases remaining between them. The length of the CDR3 is 11 residues. In nucleotides, the CDR3 is TGTGCCACTAAGAGAGGTGAAAAACTGTTTTTT. Its translation is CATKRGEKLFF.

This clonotype was seen at least ten times. This rearrangement joins TRBV6-5 to TRBJ1-2; tentative D call: TRBD1 (6 bases). V lost 10 bases and J 4 bases, leaving 13 bases between the germline ends. Per the germline V gene, CDR1 is MNHEY and CDR2 is SVGAGI. The CDR3 runs 12 residues. CDR3 bases: TGTGCCACGCAACAGGGTCGCTATGGCTACACCTTC. Its translation is CATQQGRYGYTF.

This clonotype was seen more than once but under ten times. V is TRBV14 and J is TRBJ1-4; D remains unclear. The CDR3 is 13 amino acids. Trimming removed 1 base from V and 8 bases from J, with 8 bases in between. Germline V gene sequence: CDR1 SGHDN, CDR2 FVKESK. CDR3 protein: CASSQVGWEKLFF. The CDR3 DNA follows: TGTGCCAGCAGCCAAGTAGGATGGGAAAAACTGTTTTTT.

This clonotype came up once. A much larger clone lies a single base off, so this may be a read error. J is TRBJ1-1 and V is TRBV25-1; D possibly corresponds to TRBD1 (5 bases). The CDR3 consists of 16 residues. Trimming removed 3 bases from V and 3 bases from J, with 17 bases in between. CDR1 is MGHDK, CDR2 SYGVNS, per germline. The CDR3 region has the DNA TGTGCCAGCAGTGACTTAACCGGGACCCAGGACACTGAAGCTTTCTTT. This codes for CASSDLTGTQDTEAFF.

For this clonotype: A much bigger clone sits one base away, suggesting this may be a read error. The chain recombines TRBV2 with TRBJ2-5, with no clear D. V lost 3 bases to trimming and J lost 5 bases, with 10 bases between them. Looked up from germline, CDR1 is SNHLY and CDR2 is FYNNEI. The CDR3 spans 13 residues. The CDR3 is CASSDQDGETQYF. CDR3 nucleotides: TGTGCCAGCAGTGACCAGGATGGGGAGACCCAGTACTTC.

As concerns this clonotype: Being one base from a much bigger clone, this may be a read error. This rearrangement joins TRBV12-3 or TRBV12-4 to TRBJ1-2; TRBD1 matches 7 bases. The CDR3 totals 14 residues. V trimming: 6 bases; J trimming: 7 bases; junction bases outside the gene matches: 11. CDR3 in DNA: TGTGCCAGCAGGGATAACAGGGGATACGTTGGCTACACCTTC. As protein: CASRDNRGYVGYTF.

V is TRBV27 and J is TRBJ2-5, with TRBD2 matching 11 bases. The germline V gene encodes CDR1 MNHEY and CDR2 SMNVEV (reference sequence). CDR3 length equals 17 residues. V trimming: 3 bases; J trimming: 1 base; junction bases outside the gene matches: 7. CDR3 sequence: CASSLIPGLAAQETQYF. The CDR3 DNA reads as TGTGCCAGCAGTTTGATTCCGGGACTAGCGGCCCAAGAGACCCAGTACTTC.

On this clonotype itself: The junction differs from germline at one of its ends, possibly a read error. The chain employs TRBV10-3 and TRBJ1-1; the match to TRBD1 covers 9 bases. This CDR3 comprises 16 residues. Germline V gene data show CDR1 as ENHRY and CDR2 as SYGVKD. The CDR3 nucleotides are TGTGCCATCAGGGACCGGACAGGGGCCCTGAACACTGAGGCTTTCTTT. Protein sequence: CAIRDRTGALNTEAFF.

Regarding this clonotype: Because it lacks the conserved phenylalanine or tryptophan at the end, this CDR3 is likely a read error. The chain uses TRBV7-8 and TRBJ1-5, with TRBD1 matching over 9 bases. CDR3 length: 16 residues. Germline V lookup: CDR1 SGHVS, CDR2 FQNEAQ. V dropped 5 bases and J dropped 1; count of bases not matched to a gene: 6. Here the CDR3 DNA reads TGTGCCAGCAGCGAAGGACAGGGGTGGAGCAATCAGCCCCAGCATCTT. Translation gives CASSEGQGWSNQPQHL.

The rearrangement uses TRBV5-5 and TRBJ1-5; 9 bases fit TRBD1. With V trimmed by 2 bases and J by 7 bases, 13 bases remained unmatched. The CDR3 is made up of 17 amino acids. Germline CDR1 reads SGHKS; CDR2 reads YYEKEE (reference sequence). In DNA form, the CDR3 reads TGTGCCAGCAGCTTTGGGACAGGGTATTCCCCCCGGCAGCCCCAGCATTTT. Its translation: CASSFGTGYSPRQPQHF.

J is TRBJ2-3 and V is TRBV7-8; 8 bases match TRBD1. The CDR3 covers 15 residues. The germline CDR1 and CDR2 sequences are SGHVS and FQNEAQ. J gave up 6 bases and V 8 bases, and 13 bases lay outside the gene matches. The CDR3, as DNA: TGTGCCAGCGGTCCCCCGACAGGGGAGTCTGATACGCAGTATTTT. Residues: CASGPPTGESDTQYF.

This clonotype showed up many times. The genes are TRBV20-1 and TRBJ1-2; no clear D. Trimming shortened V by 7 bases and J by 2 bases, and 8 bases separated the two germline ends. The CDR3 has 11 amino acids. The germline V gene has CDR1 DFQATT and CDR2 SNEGSKA (reference sequence). CDR3 in amino acids: CSVKGNYGYTF. DNA for the CDR3: TGCAGTGTTAAAGGGAACTATGGCTACACCTTC.

This clonotype was found a few times. The chain recombines TRBV9 with TRBJ2-2; no reliable D call. The CDR3 sequence is 16 residues long. Per the germline V gene, CDR1 is SGDLS and CDR2 is YYNGEE. Trimming stripped 3 bases from V and 3 bases from J, with 15 bases between. The CDR3 reads CASSDNPQKDTGELFF. CDR3 DNA: TGTGCCAGCAGCGATAACCCACAAAAAGACACCGGGGAGCTGTTTTTT.

This clonotype was counted between two and nine times. The chain joins TRBV18 to TRBJ1-2; D uncertain. V shed 2 bases and J shed 3 bases, with 13 bases lying between them. This CDR3 region has 15 residues. CDR1 KGHSH and CDR2 LQKENI come from the germline V gene. CDR3 residues: CASSPGQPRDYGYTF. The CDR3 DNA reads as TGTGCCAGCTCACCAGGGCAGCCCCGCGACTATGGCTACACCTTC.

Notes on this clonotype: This could be a read error, since a much larger clone is one nucleotide away. The chain uses TRBV20-1 and TRBJ1-2; a possible D gene is TRBD1 (6 bases). Germline V gene lookup returns CDR1 DFQATT and CDR2 SNEGSKA (reference sequence). The CDR3 spans 13 residues. CDR3 DNA: TGCAGTGCTAAGGACAGATGGAAGGATGGCTCCACCTTC. It codes for CSAKDRWKDGSTF.

This chain joins TRBV7-2 and TRBJ2-1; 8 nucleotides line up with TRBD1. The V segment lost 5 bases and the J segment 2 bases; nucleotides outside the gene matches: 5. The CDR3 length is 15 residues. Germline CDR1 is SGHTA and CDR2 is FQGNSA. The chain's CDR3 is CASSLGQGTYNEQFF. As DNA, the CDR3 is TGTGCCAGCAGCCTTGGACAGGGCACCTACAATGAGCAGTTCTTC.

The J gene is TRBJ1-2, the V gene TRBV6-1; TRBD1 is a possible D gene (6 bases). Between the trimmed V and J ends, which lost 4 bases and 3 bases, there was a span of 15 bases. Germline V gives CDR1 MNHNS, CDR2 SASEGT. This CDR3 is built from 15 residues. CDR3 sequence (DNA): TGTGCCAGCAGTGGGCGCAGGGGAGGGGACTATGGCTACACCTTC. Protein sequence: CASSGRRGGDYGYTF.

Only a few counts were recorded for this clonotype. V is TRBV7-8 and J is TRBJ1-2; 11 bases match TRBD1. The CDR3 is 15 residues long. Germline CDR1 SGHVS, CDR2 FQNEAQ. The V and J ends lost 6 bases and 3 bases, in that order; junction bases with no gene match: 6. CDR3 in amino acids: CASSPGGQGDYGYTF. The CDR3 DNA reads as TGTGCCAGCAGTCCCGGGGGACAGGGGGACTATGGCTACACCTTC.

This clonotype was counted many times. The chain recombines TRBV10-2 with TRBJ1-1; D possibly corresponds to TRBD1 (6 bases). Germline lookup yields CDR1 WSHSY and CDR2 SAAADI. The V end lost 5 bases, the J end lost 6 bases, and 19 bases lay between the germline ends. This CDR3 comprises 15 residues. CDR3 sequence (DNA): TGCGCCAGCAGTAAGGTCCAAGGGGGGCGGGCTGAAGCTTTCTTT. The encoded protein is CASSKVQGGRAEAFF.

The chain recombines TRBV27 with TRBJ1-2, with D perhaps matching TRBD1 (5 bases). The CDR3 totals 13 residues. Trimming left V 1 base short and J 6 bases short, with 9 bases between. In germline, CDR1 is MNHEY, CDR2 SMNVEV (reference sequence). The CDR3 nucleotides are TGTGCCAGCAGTTTATGGCAGGGAGATGGCTACACCTTC. Its translation is CASSLWQGDGYTF.

Comment on this clonotype: A much larger clone differs by one base, so this may be a read error. The rearrangement uses TRBV2 and TRBJ1-4; D gene uncertain. The V gene's germline CDR1 is SNHLY and CDR2 FYNNEI. This CDR3 is 10 amino acids long. CDR3 coding DNA: TGTGCCAGCAGGGTACAGCGTCCTATTTTT. Encoded protein: CASRVQRPIF.

This clonotype occurred many times. V usage is TRBV20-1 and J usage is TRBJ1-1; no firm D call. Germline CDR1 DFQATT, CDR2 SNEGSKA (reference sequence). The length of the CDR3 is 12 residues. Trimming removed 2 bases at V and 10 bases at J, with 14 bases between. This CDR3 is CSARPPDFRAFF. The CDR3 region has the DNA TGCAGTGCTAGACCACCGGACTTCCGAGCTTTCTTT.

This chain connects TRBV5-6 to TRBJ1-1; a possible D gene is TRBD1 (5 bases). The germline CDR1 and CDR2 sequences are SGHDT and YYEEEE. The CDR3 is made up of 12 amino acids. CDR3 in DNA: TGTGCATCGGAAGGGGCCCACCCTGAAGCTTTCTTT. Translating it yields CASEGAHPEAFF.

The chain combines TRBV3-1 with TRBJ2-7, with a possible D match to TRBD2 (5 bases). Germline values: CDR1 LGHDT, CDR2 YNNKEL (reference sequence). CDR3 size: 12 residues. Deletions cut 6 bases from V and 7 bases from J, with 13 bases between. CDR3 sequence (DNA): TGTGCCAGCAGAGTCGATTCGGGGGAGCAGTACTTC. Encoded protein: CASRVDSGEQYF.

This clonotype came up many times. The rearrangement joins TRBV11-2 to TRBJ1-4; no reliable D call. Trimming pared 0 bases from V and 8 bases from J, leaving 7 bases between. CDR1 is SGHAT, CDR2 FQNNGV, per germline. The CDR3 loop spans 13 amino acids. CDR3 coding DNA: TGTGCCAGCAGCTTAGAGTTCGGAGAAAAACTGTTTTTT. The encoded protein is CASSLEFGEKLFF. Looking up the rest from reference TRBV11-2 and TRBJ1-4 gives the full variable domain: EAGVAQSPRYKIIEKRQSVAFWCNPISGHATLYWYQQILGQGPKLLIQFQNNGVVDDSQLPKDRFSAERLKGVDSTLKIQPAKLEDSAVYLCASSLEFGEKLFFGSGTQLSVL.

The sample holds a few counts of this clonotype. V usage is TRBV7-2 and J usage is TRBJ2-3, with a weak D call TRBD2 (6 bases). V was trimmed by 6 bases and J by 6 bases, leaving 13 bases between them. The CDR3 extends over 13 amino acids. Germline assignment: CDR1 SGHTA and CDR2 FQGNSA. CDR3 nucleotides: TGTGCCAGCAGTTCCGGTGGGGGGGATACGCAGTATTTT. It yields the protein CASSSGGGDTQYF. Together with reference TRBV7-2 and TRBJ2-3, the CDR3 gives the full variable domain: GAGVSQSPSNKVTEKGKDVELRCDPISGHTALYWYRQSLGQGLEFLIYFQGNSAPDKSGLPSDRFSAERTGGSVSTLTIQRTQQEDSAVYLCASSSGGGDTQYFGPGTRLTVL.

The table lists this clonotype with many counts. V is TRBV2 and J is TRBJ2-5; weak D call: TRBD1 (5 bases). Trimming stripped 6 bases from V and 3 bases from J, with 8 bases between. Germline lookup yields CDR1 SNHLY and CDR2 FYNNEI. The length of the CDR3 is 12 residues. CDR3 nucleotide sequence: TGTGCCAGCAGGACAGATAAAGAGACCCAGTACTTC. Encoded protein: CASRTDKETQYF.

The chain combines TRBV20-1 with TRBJ1-1; D gene ambiguous. This CDR3 is 15 amino acids long. V dropped 0 bases and J dropped 2 bases, with 13 bases sitting between them. Germline CDR1 and CDR2: DFQATT and SNEGSKA (reference sequence). The CDR3 DNA follows: TGCAGTGCTAGAGATCCGAGGGCGTTTAACACTGAAGCTTTCTTT. Translating gives CSARDPRAFNTEAFF.